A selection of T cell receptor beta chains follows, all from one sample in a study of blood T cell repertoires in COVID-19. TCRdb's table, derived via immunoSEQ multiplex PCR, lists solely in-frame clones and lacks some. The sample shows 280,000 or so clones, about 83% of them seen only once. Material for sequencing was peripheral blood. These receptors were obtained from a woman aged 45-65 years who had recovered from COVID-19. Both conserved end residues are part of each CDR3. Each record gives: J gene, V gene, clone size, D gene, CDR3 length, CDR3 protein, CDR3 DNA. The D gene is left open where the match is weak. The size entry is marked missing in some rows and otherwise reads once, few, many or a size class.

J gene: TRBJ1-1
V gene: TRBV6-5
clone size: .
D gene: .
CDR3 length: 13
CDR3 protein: CASRPRAGAEAFF
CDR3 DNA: TGTGCCAGCAGACCGCGAGCAGGGGCTGAAGCTTTCTTT

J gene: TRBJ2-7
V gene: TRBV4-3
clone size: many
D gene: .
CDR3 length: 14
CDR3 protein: CASSPRTTAYEQYF
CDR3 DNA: TGCGCCAGCAGCCCGAGGACTACCGCCTACGAGCAGTACTTC

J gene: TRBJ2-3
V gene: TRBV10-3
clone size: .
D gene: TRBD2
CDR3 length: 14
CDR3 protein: CAIKDGRAGDTQYF
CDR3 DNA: TGTGCCATCAAAGACGGGAGGGCCGGAGATACGCAGTATTTT

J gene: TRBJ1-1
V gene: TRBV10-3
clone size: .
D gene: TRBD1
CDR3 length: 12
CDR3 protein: CAIQKTGTEAFF
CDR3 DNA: TGTGCCATCCAAAAGACAGGGACGGAAGCTTTCTTT

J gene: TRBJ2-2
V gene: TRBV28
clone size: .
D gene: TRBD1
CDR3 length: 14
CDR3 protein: CASTMTGDTGELFF
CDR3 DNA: TGTGCCAGCACTATGACAGGGGACACCGGGGAGCTGTTTTTT

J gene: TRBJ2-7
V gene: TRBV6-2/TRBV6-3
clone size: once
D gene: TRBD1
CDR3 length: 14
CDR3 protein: CASSWRGQVYEQYF
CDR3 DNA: TGTGCCAGCAGTTGGCGCGGACAGGTCTACGAGCAGTACTTC

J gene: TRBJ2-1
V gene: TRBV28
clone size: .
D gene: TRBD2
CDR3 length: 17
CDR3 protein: CASSFPTSGSSYNEQFF
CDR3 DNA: TGTGCCAGCAGTTTTCCCACTAGCGGGAGTTCCTACAATGAGCAGTTCTTC

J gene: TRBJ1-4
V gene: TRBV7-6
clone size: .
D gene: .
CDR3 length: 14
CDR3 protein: CASLEDRLNEKLFF
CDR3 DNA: TGTGCCAGCTTAGAGGACAGACTTAATGAAAAACTGTTTTTT

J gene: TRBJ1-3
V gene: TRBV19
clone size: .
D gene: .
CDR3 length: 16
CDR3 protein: CASSVEGRQSGNTIYF
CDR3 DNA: TGTGCCAGTAGTGTCGAAGGGCGACAGTCTGGAAACACCATATATTTT

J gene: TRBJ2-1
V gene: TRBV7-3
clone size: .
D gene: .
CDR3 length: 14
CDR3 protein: CASSLGSAQGEQFF
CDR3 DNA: TGTGCCAGCAGCTTAGGATCCGCGCAGGGTGAGCAGTTCTTC

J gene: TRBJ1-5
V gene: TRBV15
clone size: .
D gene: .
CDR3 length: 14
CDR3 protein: CATSRDRGNQPQHF
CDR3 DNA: TGTGCCACCAGCAGAGATCGGGGAAATCAGCCCCAGCATTTT

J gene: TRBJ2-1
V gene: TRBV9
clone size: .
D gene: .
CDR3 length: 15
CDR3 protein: CASSVAGSVINEQFF
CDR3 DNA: TGTGCCAGCAGCGTAGCTGGCAGCGTCATCAATGAGCAGTTCTTC

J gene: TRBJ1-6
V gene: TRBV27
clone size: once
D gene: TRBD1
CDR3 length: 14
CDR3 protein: CASSFSGGGSPLHF
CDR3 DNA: TGTGCCAGCAGTTTTTCAGGGGGCGGTTCACCCCTCCACTTT

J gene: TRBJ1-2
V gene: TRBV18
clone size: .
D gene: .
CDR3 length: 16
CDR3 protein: CASSLYSGTSNYGYTF
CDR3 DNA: TGTGCCAGCTCGTTATACTCCGGGACATCAAACTATGGCTACACCTTC

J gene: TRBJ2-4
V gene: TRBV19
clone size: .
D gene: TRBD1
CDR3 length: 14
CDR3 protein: CASSGTGTENIQYF
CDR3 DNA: TGTGCCAGTAGTGGGACAGGGACGGAAAACATTCAGTACTTC

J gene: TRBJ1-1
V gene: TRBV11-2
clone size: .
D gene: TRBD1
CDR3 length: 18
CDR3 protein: CASSSLGTGFGKNTEAFF
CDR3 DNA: TGTGCCAGCAGCTCACTCGGGACAGGGTTCGGAAAGAACACTGAAGCTTTCTTT

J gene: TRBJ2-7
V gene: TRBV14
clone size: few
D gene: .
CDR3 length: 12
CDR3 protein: CASSWTPYEQYF
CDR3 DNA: TGTGCCAGCAGTTGGACACCCTACGAGCAGTACTTC

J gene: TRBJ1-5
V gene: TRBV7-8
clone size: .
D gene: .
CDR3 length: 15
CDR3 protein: CASSLDRYSNQPQHF
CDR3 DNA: TGTGCCAGCAGCTTAGACAGATATAGCAATCAGCCCCAGCATTTT